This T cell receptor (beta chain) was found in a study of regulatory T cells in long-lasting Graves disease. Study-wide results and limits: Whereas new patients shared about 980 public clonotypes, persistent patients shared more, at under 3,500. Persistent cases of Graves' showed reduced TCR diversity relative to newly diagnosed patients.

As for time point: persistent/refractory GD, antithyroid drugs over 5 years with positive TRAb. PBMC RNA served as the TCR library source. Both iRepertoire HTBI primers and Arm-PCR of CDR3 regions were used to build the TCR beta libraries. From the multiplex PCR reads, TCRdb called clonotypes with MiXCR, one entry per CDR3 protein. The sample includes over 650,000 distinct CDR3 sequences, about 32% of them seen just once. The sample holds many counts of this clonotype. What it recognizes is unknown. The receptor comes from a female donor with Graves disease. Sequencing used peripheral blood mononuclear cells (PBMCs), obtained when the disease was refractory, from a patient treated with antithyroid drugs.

The CDR3 DNA reads TGTGCCACCAGCAGAGAACAGGGAACTAATGAAAAACTGTTTTTT. This translates into CATSREQGTNEKLFF. This sequence joins TRBV15 and TRBJ1-4; maybe TRBD1 (6 bases). With 0 bases removed from V and 1 base from J, the gap between germline ends came to 6 bases. CDR1 and CDR2 from the germline V gene are LNHNV and YYDKDF (reference sequence). This CDR3 is 15 amino acids long.